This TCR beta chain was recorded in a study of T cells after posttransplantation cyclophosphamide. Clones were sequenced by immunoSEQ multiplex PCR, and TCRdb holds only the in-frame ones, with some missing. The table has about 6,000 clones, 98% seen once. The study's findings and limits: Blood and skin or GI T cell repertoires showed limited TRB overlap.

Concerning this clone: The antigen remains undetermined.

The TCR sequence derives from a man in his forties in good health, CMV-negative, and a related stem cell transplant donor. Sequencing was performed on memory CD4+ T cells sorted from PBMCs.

The CDR3, as DNA: TGTGCCAGCAGCCGCGAGGCTAGCGGAACCTACGAGCAGTACTTC. Residues: CASSREASGTYEQYF. The V gene is TRBV27, the J gene TRBJ2-5, with TRBD2 matching over 7 bases. The J call is uncertain, as TRBJ2-7 better fits the DNA end. Germline lookup yields CDR1 MNHEY and CDR2 SMNVEV (reference sequence). The CDR3 totals 15 residues.